Shown below are 31 T cell receptor beta chains from a single sample sequenced in a study of blood T cell repertoires in COVID-19. Using immunoSEQ multiplex PCR, the repertoire was profiled, and TCRdb retains in-frame clones only, with some absent. The sample consists of under 300,000 clones, 87% of them appearing once. Material for sequencing was PBMCs or T cells enriched from blood (not recorded which). These receptors were obtained from a woman aged 25 to 39 with acute COVID-19.

V gene TRBV5-5 combines with J gene TRBJ1-2, with D possibly TRBD1 on 5 matching bases. Germline CDR1 reads SGHKS; CDR2 reads YYEKEE (reference sequence). Trimming left V 4 bases short and J 12 bases short, with 16 bases between. CDR3 length equals 12 residues. The CDR3 protein is CASSPDGGSHTF. For the CDR3, the DNA is TGTGCCAGCAGCCCGGACGGGGGTTCACACACCTTC.

The chain has TRBV28 and TRBJ1-2; no reliable D call. Germline CDR1 and CDR2: MDHEN and SYDVKM. The length of the CDR3 is 14 residues. V was pared by 1 base and J by 4 bases, with 10 bases between. CDR3 protein: CASSLFYGSYGYTF. The CDR3 nucleotides read TGTGCCAGCAGTTTATTTTACGGGAGCTATGGCTACACCTTC.

This chain uses TRBV2 with TRBJ2-6; 9 positions match TRBD1. Germline assignment: CDR1 SNHLY and CDR2 FYNNEI. The CDR3 extends over 18 amino acids. V gave up 2 bases and J gave up 2 bases; unmatched junction bases: 7. Written as DNA, the CDR3 is TGTGCCAGCAGTGAACCGGGACAGGGTGTTACTGGGGCCAACGTCCTGACTTTC. It translates to CASSEPGQGVTGANVLTF.

The chain links TRBV3-1 (or the pseudogene TRBV3-2) to TRBJ2-7, with D perhaps matching TRBD1 (5 bases). This CDR3 is 15 amino acids long. Germline V gene sequence: CDR1 LGHDT, CDR2 YNNKEL (reference sequence). V lost 0 bases and J 2 bases, leaving 11 bases between the germline ends. CDR3 sequence reads: CASSQEAGLTYEQYF. The CDR3 region has the DNA TGTGCCAGCAGCCAAGAGGCAGGGCTAACCTACGAGCAGTACTTC.

This chain uses TRBV3-1 (or the pseudogene TRBV3-2) with TRBJ2-7; 9 nucleotides align to TRBD1. There are 16 residues in the CDR3. Germline V gene data show CDR1 as LGHDT and CDR2 as YNNKEL (reference sequence). Trimming took 4 bases from V and 3 from J; bases not matched to a gene: 10. CDR3 sequence: CASSRMRQGGFYEQYF. The CDR3 DNA sequence: TGTGCCAGCAGCCGAATGCGACAGGGGGGGTTCTACGAGCAGTACTTC.

The V call is TRBV19, the J call TRBJ1-5; D gene ambiguous. The V end was cut by 3 bases, the J end by 0 bases, with 12 bases between. The CDR3 loop spans 16 amino acids. From germline, CDR1 is LNHDA and CDR2 SQIVND (reference sequence). The CDR3 loop reads CASSMEAGYSNQPQHF. The CDR3 region has the DNA TGTGCCAGTAGTATGGAGGCAGGTTATAGCAATCAGCCCCAGCATTTT. Full variable domain (missing parts from reference TRBV19 and TRBJ1-5): DGGITQSPKYLFRKEGQNVTLSCEQNLNHDAMYWYRQDPGQGLRLIYYSQIVNDFQKGDIAEGYSVSREKKESFPLTVTSAQKNPTAFYLCASSMEAGYSNQPQHFGDGTRLSIL.

V is TRBV29-1 and J is TRBJ2-7; the match to TRBD1 covers 9 bases. Unmatched junction bases numbered 1, after V lost 4 bases and J lost 6 bases. The CDR3 contains 11 residues. Germline-derived CDR1 and CDR2 are SQVTM and ANQGSEA. CDR3 bases: TGCAGCGTTGGGGACAGGGTCGAGCAGTACTTC. Amino acids: CSVGDRVEQYF.

This clone has just one count. The chain is built from TRBV10-3 and TRBJ1-5, with unresolved D. Germline values: CDR1 ENHRY, CDR2 SYGVKD. Trimming removed 4 bases from V and 4 bases from J, with 8 bases in between. This CDR3 has 13 amino acids. CDR3 region: CAISVSENQPQHF. The CDR3 region has the DNA TGTGCCATCAGTGTCAGTGAAAATCAGCCCCAGCATTTT.

The chain employs TRBV21-1 and TRBJ1-1. TRBV21-1 is a documented pseudogene. This CDR3 has 17 amino acids. The CDR3 spells CASSKPEAGGADTEAFF. The CDR3 nucleotides read TGTGCCAGCAGCAAACCGGAGGCCGGGGGGGCGGACACTGAAGCTTTCTTT.

The gene calls are TRBV28 and TRBJ1-2; 8 nucleotides agree with TRBD1. There are 13 residues in the CDR3. Germline V lookup: CDR1 MDHEN, CDR2 SYDVKM. V shed 4 bases and J 3 bases; nucleotides not matched to a gene: 1. CDR3 sequence (DNA): TGTGCCAGCAGTTCGACAGGGGACTATGGCTACACCTTC. Translation gives CASSSTGDYGYTF.

V gene TRBV2 combines with J gene TRBJ1-4; D is perhaps TRBD1 (6 bases). CDR3 length: 14 residues. Germline V lookup: CDR1 SNHLY, CDR2 FYNNEI. Trimming stripped 1 base from V and 8 bases from J, with 11 bases between. Written as DNA, the CDR3 is TGTGCCAGCAGTGAAGGACAGGTTAGCGAAAAACTGTTTTTT. Translated: CASSEGQVSEKLFF.

The chain combines TRBV9 with TRBJ2-7, with D unresolved. Trimming took 8 bases from V and 0 from J, leaving 15 bases between them. The CDR3 totals 14 residues. CDR1 is SGDLS and CDR2 is YYNGEE in the germline V gene. CDR3 in amino acids: CARVEVRSSYEQYF. CDR3 nucleotides: TGTGCCAGGGTCGAAGTAAGGAGCTCCTACGAGCAGTACTTC.

The chain combines TRBV18 with TRBJ2-2; 9 nucleotides line up with TRBD1. Germline V gives CDR1 KGHSH, CDR2 LQKENI. The CDR3 is 19 amino acids. J lost 4 bases, V lost 4 bases, and 16 bases had no gene match. The chain's CDR3 is CASSRVQDRGRRGTGELFF. The CDR3, as DNA: TGTGCCAGCTCACGGGTCCAGGACAGGGGCCGCCGGGGCACCGGGGAGCTGTTTTTT.

The chain combines TRBV28 with TRBJ1-4; 9 bases align to TRBD1. The CDR3 is 16 residues long. V was clipped by 6 bases and J by 6 bases; unmatched bases: 11. Looked up from germline, CDR1 is MDHEN and CDR2 is SYDVKM. DNA for the CDR3: TGTGCCAGCAGCCCCGGACAGGGGTTCCTAGATGAAAAACTGTTTTTT. Its translation is CASSPGQGFLDEKLFF.

This chain joins TRBV3-1 (or the pseudogene TRBV3-2) and TRBJ1-2; D possibly corresponds to TRBD1 (6 bases). CDR3 length equals 15 residues. From germline, CDR1 is LGHDT and CDR2 YNNKEL (reference sequence). V was shortened by 1 base and J by 2 bases, with 11 bases between the two germline ends. The CDR3 here is CASSQAMGANYGYTF. CDR3 DNA: TGTGCCAGCAGCCAAGCAATGGGGGCGAACTATGGCTACACCTTC.

CDR3 DNA sequence: TGCGCCAGCAGCCAAGATCCTGCAGGACGCGGACGGAGGAAGACGAACACCGGGGAGCTGTTTTTT. Protein product: CASSQDPAGRGRRKTNTGELFF. The gene calls are TRBV4-1 and TRBJ2-2; possibly TRBD2 for D (5 bases). Germline V gene sequence: CDR1 MGHRA, CDR2 YSYEKL. V lost 0 bases and J lost 0, with 26 bases in between. CDR3 length equals 22 residues.

The chain recombines TRBV2 with TRBJ2-7, with D maybe TRBD2 (6 bases). This CDR3 comprises 15 residues. CDR1 is SNHLY, CDR2 FYNNEI, per germline. V lost 2 bases and J 3 bases, leaving 14 bases between the germline ends. The CDR3 sequence is CASSERTTWDYEQYF. The CDR3 region has the DNA TGTGCCAGCAGTGAACGGACTACTTGGGACTACGAGCAGTACTTC.

V and J are TRBV6-5 and TRBJ2-7; TRBD1 matches 7 bases. CDR3 length: 13 amino acids. Germline CDR1 MNHEY, CDR2 SVGAGI. The V segment lost 7 bases and the J segment 3 bases; nucleotides outside the gene matches: 6. The DNA for the CDR3 is TGTGCCAGCAACAGTCGGGACAGCTACGAGCAGTACTTC. Residues: CASNSRDSYEQYF.

This clone was seen a handful of times. The V gene is TRBV7-9, the J gene TRBJ1-2; D gene uncertain. V lost 4 bases to trimming and J lost 1 base, with 13 bases between them. Germline V gene data show CDR1 as SEHNR and CDR2 as FQNEAQ (reference sequence). The CDR3 loop spans 15 amino acids. The CDR3 bases are TGTGCCAGCAGCTCGAGGGATCTCGGTAACTATGGCTACACCTTC. As protein: CASSSRDLGNYGYTF.

This clone came up a few times. Its ends do not fully match the called genes, so a read error is possible. CDR3 sequence (DNA): TGTGCCAGCAGGGAAGGGGTAGCTCAAAAGGGCTACACCTTC. Encoded protein: CASREGVAQKGYTF. The chain couples TRBV6-1 to TRBJ1-2; maybe TRBD1 (5 bases). CDR3 size: 14 residues. Per germline, CDR1 MNHNS and CDR2 SASEGT.

This clone is a singleton in its sample. The chain combines TRBV20-1 with TRBJ2-3, with unresolved D. The V and J ends lost 6 bases and 7 bases respectively, with 8 bases between them. The germline V gene encodes CDR1 DFQATT and CDR2 SNEGSKA (reference sequence). The CDR3 runs 10 residues. The CDR3 reads CSAPHNTQYF. In nucleotides, the CDR3 is TGCAGTGCACCGCACAATACGCAGTATTTT.

J is TRBJ1-2 and V is TRBV5-4; D might be TRBD1 (6 bases). The CDR3 is made up of 16 amino acids. V lost 3 bases and J lost 1, with 16 bases in between. Germline CDR1 and CDR2: SGHNT and YYREEE (reference sequence). CDR3 DNA: TGTGCCAGCAGCTATCCTGGGGGGGGCATTAACTATGGCTACACCTTC. This translates into CASSYPGGGINYGYTF.

The chain joins TRBV5-5 to TRBJ2-7; 10 bases line up with TRBD2. The CDR3 runs to 19 residues. The trim removed 4 bases at V and 3 bases at J, leaving 19 bases unmatched. CDR1 is SGHKS and CDR2 is YYEKEE in the germline V gene (reference sequence). The CDR3 loop is CASSLRPTSGAPGVYEQYF. Here the CDR3 DNA reads TGTGCCAGCAGCCTACGTCCAACTAGCGGGGCCCCAGGGGTCTACGAGCAGTACTTC.

The gene calls are TRBV28 and TRBJ2-1; D gene unclear. V lost 5 bases, J lost 9 bases, and 8 bases lay in between. The CDR3 spans 11 residues. Germline CDR1 MDHEN, CDR2 SYDVKM. CDR3 region: CASSTWSEQFF. CDR3 bases: TGTGCCAGCAGTACCTGGAGTGAGCAGTTCTTC.

As concerns this clone: Compared with germline, one end of the junction differs, possibly owing to a read error. The V and J genes are TRBV6-2 or TRBV6-3 and TRBJ1-5; 11 nucleotides agree with TRBD1. Germline V gene data show CDR1 as MNHEY and CDR2 as SVGEGT. This CDR3 comprises 14 residues. CDR3 bases: TGTGCCAGCAGCCGGACAGGGGGCAACCAGCCCCAGCATTTT. Encoded protein: CASSRTGGNQPQHF.

This sequence joins TRBV5-8 and TRBJ2-5; D may be TRBD1 (5 bases). CDR3 length equals 15 residues. From germline, CDR1 is SGHTS and CDR2 YDEGEE. Trimming removed 0 bases at V and 5 bases at J, with 14 bases between. CDR3 bases: TGTGCCAGCAGCTTGGCCAGGGTACACATGGAGACCCAGTACTTC. Translation gives CASSLARVHMETQYF. Full variable domain (missing parts from reference TRBV5-8 and TRBJ2-5): EAGVTQSPTHLIKTRGQQATLRCSPISGHTSVYWYQQALGLGLQFLLWYDEGEERNRGNFPPRFSGRQFPNYSSELNVNALELEDSALYLCASSLARVHMETQYFGPGTRLLVL.

This clone was detected only once. This chain connects TRBV6-5 to TRBJ2-7; 10 bases agree with TRBD1. There are 14 residues in the CDR3. Germline CDR1 reads MNHEY; CDR2 reads SVGAGI. V was pared by 6 bases and J by 4 bases, with 6 bases of the junction left unmatched. CDR3 DNA sequence: TGTGCCAGCAGGATGACAGGGGGCCAGTACGAGCAGTACTTC. It encodes CASRMTGGQYEQYF.

The rearrangement links TRBV12-3 or TRBV12-4 to TRBJ2-5; D not resolved. CDR3 size: 12 residues. V lost 4 bases and J lost 2, with 5 bases in between. DNA of the CDR3: TGTGCCAGCAGTTCAGTACAAGAGACCCAGTACTTC. Translation: CASSSVQETQYF.

This chain's CDR3 is CASALSGYNSPLHF. The CDR3 DNA reads as TGTGCCAGCGCCCTTTCAGGGTATAATTCACCCCTCCACTTT. This sequence joins TRBV27 and TRBJ1-6; D perhaps matches TRBD1 (5 bases). The CDR3 length is 14 residues. V lost 8 bases, J lost 4 bases, and 12 bases lay in between. Germline loops: CDR1 MNHEY, CDR2 SMNVEV (reference sequence).

The J gene is TRBJ1-1, the V gene TRBV6-2 or TRBV6-3; no clear D gene. Trimming took 4 bases from V and 3 from J, leaving 12 bases between them. Looked up from germline, CDR1 is MNHEY and CDR2 is SVGEGT. This CDR3 spans 14 amino acids. CDR3 sequence: CASSFLRGDTEAFF. Written as DNA, the CDR3 is TGTGCCAGCAGTTTCCTCCGCGGGGACACTGAAGCTTTCTTT.

Concerning this clone: Other DNA sequences in the same sample also yield this CDR3. The gene calls are TRBV28 and TRBJ2-7, with 11 bases identical to TRBD1. Germline V gives CDR1 MDHEN, CDR2 SYDVKM. J was trimmed by 4 bases and V by 3 bases; bases with no gene match: 5. The CDR3 has 15 residues. CDR3 bases: TGTGCCAGCAGTTTTGGACAGGGGGCATCTTACGAGCAGTACTTC. It encodes CASSFGQGASYEQYF.